Listed here are 30 T cell receptor beta chains from one sample, sequenced in a study of CD8 T cells in Susac syndrome. With random hexamers, reverse transcription was performed on roughly 0.45 to 1 ug of RNA. TCRdb re-analysed the immunoSEQ multiplex PCR reads in MiXCR, keeping a single row per CDR3 protein. Of around 80,000 distinct CDR3 sequences in the sample, about 93% were seen once. Sequences were obtained from CD8+ T cells from PBMCs. The receptors were gathered from a human donor with Susac syndrome.

The chain recombines TRBV11-2 with TRBJ2-7; D is undetermined. Deletions cut 8 bases from V and 1 base from J, with 12 bases between. Per the germline V gene, CDR1 is SGHAT and CDR2 is FQNNGV. The CDR3 covers 13 residues. The CDR3: CASSVHPSYEQYF. The CDR3, as DNA: TGTGCCAGCTCCGTCCACCCTTCCTACGAGCAGTACTTC.

V usage is TRBV5-6 and J usage is TRBJ2-5; no reliable D call. The V and J ends lost 4 bases and 2 bases respectively, with 18 bases between them. The CDR3 covers 16 residues. Germline CDR1 reads SGHDT; CDR2 reads YYEEEE. The CDR3 is CASSLETWMSQETQYF. The DNA of the CDR3 is TGTGCCAGCAGCCTTGAAACGTGGATGAGTCAAGAGACCCAGTACTTC. The whole variable domain, filled in from reference TRBV5-6 and TRBJ2-5, reads DAGVTQSPTHLIKTRGQQVTLRCSPKSGHDTVSWYQQALGQGPQFIFQYYEEEERQRGNFPDRFSGHQFPNYSSELNVNALLLGDSALYLCASSLETWMSQETQYFGPGTRLLVL.

In its sample, this clonotype was seen once. The chain recombines TRBV30 with TRBJ2-7, with no clear D. The CDR3 covers 14 residues. Germline V gives CDR1 GTSNPN, CDR2 SVGIG (reference sequence). The germline V and J ends were trimmed by 1 base and 7 bases, with 17 bases remaining between them. The DNA for the CDR3 is TGTGCCTGGAGTGACCCCGGCTTCCTTCGGGAGCAGTACTTC. It translates to CAWSDPGFLREQYF.

V gene TRBV3-1 combines with J gene TRBJ1-2, with D unclear. Trimming took 4 bases from V and 7 from J, leaving 19 bases between them. CDR3 size: 15 residues. The germline CDR1 and CDR2 sequences are LGHDT and YNNKEL (reference sequence). CDR3 DNA: TGTGCCAGCAGCCCCAATCCGGCCAGCCGCCTTGGCTACACCTTC. It translates to CASSPNPASRLGYTF. The complete variable domain, with remaining parts taken from reference TRBV3-1 and TRBJ1-2, reads DTAVSQTPKYLVTQMGNDKSIKCEQNLGHDTMYWYKQDSKKFLKIMFSYNNKELIINETVPNRFSPKSPDKAHLNLHINSLELGDSAVYFCASSPNPASRLGYTFGSGTRLTVV.

The chain uses TRBV20-1 and TRBJ2-1; perhaps TRBD1 as D (6 bases). V lost 3 bases, J lost 6 bases, and 18 bases lay in between. Per germline, CDR1 DFQATT and CDR2 SNEGSKA (reference sequence). The CDR3 spans 15 residues. The CDR3: CSARMAWGLGNEQFF. The CDR3 DNA follows: TGCAGTGCTAGGATGGCATGGGGGCTTGGCAATGAGCAGTTCTTC.

This clonotype appeared once. The chain carries TRBV3-1 and TRBJ1-3, with 8 nucleotides matching TRBD1. There are 17 residues in the CDR3. Germline values: CDR1 LGHDT, CDR2 YNNKEL (reference sequence). Trimming cost V 0 bases and J 0 bases; bases outside gene matches: 4. Written as DNA, the CDR3 is TGTGCCAGCAGCCAAGATGTCAGGGGGCTCTCTGGAAACACCATATATTTT. Its translation: CASSQDVRGLSGNTIYF.

The rearrangement joins TRBV5-1 to TRBJ2-3, with 9 positions matching TRBD2. Germline values: CDR1 SGHRS, CDR2 YFSETQ. The V and J ends lost 4 bases and 4 bases, in that order; junction bases with no gene match: 19. The CDR3 runs 19 residues. For the CDR3, the DNA is TGCGCCAGCAGCCCGCCGGGAGCGGGAGGAGGCTCTAGGGCAGATACGCAGTATTTT. It encodes CASSPPGAGGGSRADTQYF.

V is TRBV6-5 and J is TRBJ1-1; D uncertain. With 0 bases removed from V and 3 bases from J, the gap between germline ends came to 8 bases. The germline V gene encodes CDR1 MNHEY and CDR2 SVGAGI. The length of the CDR3 is 14 residues. The CDR3 DNA is TGTGCCAGCAGTTACTCTGGCGGAGACACTGAAGCTTTCTTT. Translated, it gives CASSYSGGDTEAFF.

The chain combines TRBV27 with TRBJ2-7; tentative D call: TRBD1 (6 bases). Germline CDR1 reads MNHEY; CDR2 reads SMNVEV (reference sequence). Trimming shortened V by 4 bases and J by 7 bases, and 14 bases separated the two germline ends. The CDR3 loop spans 13 amino acids. The CDR3 nucleotides read TGTGCCAGCAGTTCGGGCTTAAGGGGGGAGCAGTACTTC. It specifies CASSSGLRGEQYF.

The chain uses TRBV5-1 and TRBJ2-5, with D perhaps matching TRBD2 (5 bases). CDR1 is SGHRS and CDR2 is YFSETQ in the germline V gene. Trimming took off 2 bases at V and 5 bases at J, with 13 bases between the two ends. CDR3 length: 14 amino acids. CDR3 loop: CASSFGRVRETQYF. The CDR3 coding sequence is TGCGCCAGCAGCTTCGGGCGGGTTCGGGAGACCCAGTACTTC.

The V gene is TRBV20-1, the J gene TRBJ1-2, with D perhaps TRBD1 (6 bases). The germline V gene has CDR1 DFQATT and CDR2 SNEGSKA (reference sequence). V shed 5 bases and J shed 0 bases, with 19 bases lying between them. The CDR3 has 16 residues. CDR3 in DNA: TGCAGTGCTGCGCCTCAACAGGGACTTACTAACTATGGCTACACCTTC. Its translation is CSAAPQQGLTNYGYTF.

The sample holds one count of this clonotype. This chain connects TRBV15 to TRBJ2-1; maybe TRBD2 (5 bases). The germline V gene encodes CDR1 LNHNV and CDR2 YYDKDF (reference sequence). Trimming cost V 3 bases and J 8 bases, with 17 bases left between them. The CDR3 runs 15 residues. CDR3 in amino acids: CATSSDKRGSYEQFF. The CDR3 DNA reads TGTGCCACCAGCAGTGATAAGCGTGGGAGCTATGAGCAGTTCTTC.

V is TRBV20-1 and J is TRBJ2-1; 14 positions match TRBD2. With V trimmed by 3 bases and J by 6 bases, 7 bases remained unmatched. The CDR3 consists of 16 residues. Germline CDR1 DFQATT, CDR2 SNEGSKA (reference sequence). CDR3 sequence (DNA): TGCAGTGCTAGTCCCCGACTAGCGGGGGGGCCCAATGAGCAGTTCTTC. Its translation is CSASPRLAGGPNEQFF.

The count of this clonotype is one. The rearrangement joins TRBV18 to TRBJ2-2; 7 bases line up with TRBD1. The germline gives CDR1 KGHSH, CDR2 LQKENI. CDR3 length: 16 amino acids. The V gene end was trimmed by 5 bases and the J gene end by 4 bases; junction bases not matched to a gene: 10. Written as DNA, the CDR3 is TGTGCCAGCTCAAGATTAAGGGGGCCAGTCACCGGGGAGCTGTTTTTT. As protein: CASSRLRGPVTGELFF.

J is TRBJ1-6 and V is TRBV5-6; 9 bases are shared with TRBD1. The CDR3 runs 15 residues. The trim removed 1 base at V and 9 bases at J, leaving 5 bases unmatched. The V gene's germline CDR1 is SGHDT and CDR2 YYEEEE. Here the CDR3 reads CASSLRTGGGSPLHF. CDR3 nucleotide sequence: TGTGCCAGCAGCTTGCGAACAGGGGGCGGTTCACCCCTCCACTTT.

The V gene is TRBV20-1, the J gene TRBJ2-3; tentatively, D is TRBD2 (6 bases). Looked up from germline, CDR1 is DFQATT and CDR2 is SNEGSKA (reference sequence). The CDR3 runs to 14 residues. V shed 1 base and J shed 7 bases, with 15 bases lying between them. CDR3 protein: CSARGGETHYTQYF. The DNA for the CDR3 is TGCAGTGCTAGAGGCGGGGAGACGCATTATACGCAGTATTTT.

The chain combines TRBV7-2 with TRBJ2-3; D may be TRBD2 (6 bases). V lost 4 bases to trimming and J lost 1 base, with 6 bases between them. The CDR3 extends over 13 amino acids. Germline V lookup: CDR1 SGHTA, CDR2 FQGNSA. CDR3 protein: CASSSSGTDTQYF. Here the CDR3 DNA reads TGTGCCAGCAGCTCTAGCGGCACAGATACGCAGTATTTT.

The chain joins TRBV19 to TRBJ2-3; maybe TRBD1 (5 bases). CDR3 size: 15 residues. The germline V gene has CDR1 LNHDA and CDR2 SQIVND (reference sequence). The germline V and J ends were trimmed by 8 bases and 2 bases, with 17 bases remaining between them. The CDR3 sequence is CASASGDSLTDTQYF. CDR3 coding DNA: TGTGCCAGTGCGAGTGGAGACAGCCTCACAGATACGCAGTATTTT.

The J gene is TRBJ1-5, the V gene TRBV19, with 7 bases identical to TRBD1. The CDR3 totals 14 residues. V shed 5 bases, J shed 2 bases, and the junction held 3 bases outside the gene matches. Germline V gene lookup returns CDR1 LNHDA and CDR2 SQIVND (reference sequence). CDR3 nucleotide sequence: TGTGCCAGTAGTTCCGACAGGGGCAATCAGCCCCAGCATTTT. Translation: CASSSDRGNQPQHF.

In this sample, this clonotype turned up once. V and J are TRBV28 and TRBJ2-1; tentative D call: TRBD2 (5 bases). The V end was cut by 4 bases, the J end by 2 bases, with 15 bases between. Germline V gene sequence: CDR1 MDHEN, CDR2 SYDVKM. This CDR3 region has 16 residues. DNA of the CDR3: TGTGCCAGCAGTTCCGGTATGCGGGCCACCTACAATGAGCAGTTCTTC. Its protein is CASSSGMRATYNEQFF.

The chain is built from TRBV9 and TRBJ1-1; D not certain. The CDR3 totals 13 residues. The V and J ends lost 4 bases and 4 bases respectively, with 11 bases between them. Germline V gene sequence: CDR1 SGDLS, CDR2 YYNGEE. The CDR3 DNA is TGTGCCAGCAGCCCAGACGGCGGCACTGAAGCTTTCTTT. Residues: CASSPDGGTEAFF.

This chain connects TRBV5-1 to TRBJ1-1, with D tentatively TRBD1 (5 bases). Germline CDR1 is SGHRS and CDR2 is YFSETQ. The CDR3 is 15 residues long. The V end lost 0 bases, the J end lost 1 base, and 10 bases lay between the germline ends. DNA of the CDR3: TGCGCCAGCAGCTTGGTTCCGGGGGAGAACACTGAAGCTTTCTTT. Its protein product is CASSLVPGENTEAFF.

The chain joins TRBV6-6 to TRBJ1-2; tentative D call: TRBD1 (5 bases). The V end was cut by 7 bases, the J end by 7 bases, with 16 bases between. CDR1 MNHNY and CDR2 SVGAGI come from the germline V gene (reference sequence). The CDR3 is 13 amino acids. The CDR3 region has the DNA TGTGCCAGCACCCAAAGGGGCGGGCTTGGCTACACCTTC. Its translation: CASTQRGGLGYTF.

This CDR3 is CASSAEGSYNEQFF. The CDR3 DNA sequence: TGCGCCAGCAGTGCTGAAGGGTCCTACAATGAGCAGTTCTTC. The chain couples TRBV10-1 to TRBJ2-1; D gene uncertain. The CDR3 is 14 amino acids. Trimming pared 4 bases from V and 1 base from J, leaving 8 bases between. Germline loops: CDR1 WNHNN, CDR2 SYGVQD (reference sequence).

V gene TRBV12-3 or TRBV12-4 combines with J gene TRBJ1-2, with 8 bases identical to TRBD1. The CDR3 covers 17 residues. Trimming cost V 2 bases and J 3 bases; bases outside gene matches: 11. The CDR3 DNA sequence: TGTGCCAGCAGTTTAAGTTTACCGGGACAGGTGTACTATGGCTACACCTTC. This sequence encodes CASSLSLPGQVYYGYTF.

This clonotype was detected once. The CDR3 here is CSVTTLGTGVYEQYF. Here the CDR3 DNA reads TGCAGCGTTACCACCCTCGGGACAGGGGTGTACGAGCAGTACTTC. The rearrangement uses TRBV29-1 and TRBJ2-7; TRBD1 aligns across 10 bases. This CDR3 has 15 residues. After removal of 5 bases from V and 4 bases from J, the junction contained 11 bases not matched to a gene. CDR1 and CDR2 (germline): SQVTM, ANQGSEA.

Only one count was recorded for this clonotype. The chain couples TRBV6-1 to TRBJ2-7, with 8 bases fitting TRBD2. This CDR3 has 14 amino acids. Germline assignment: CDR1 MNHNS and CDR2 SASEGT. The V and J ends lost 7 bases and 4 bases, in that order; junction bases with no gene match: 9. This CDR3 is CASKAGGGVYEQYF. The DNA of the CDR3 is TGTGCCAGCAAGGCGGGAGGTGGGGTTTACGAGCAGTACTTC.

V is TRBV4-1 and J is TRBJ1-2; unclear D gene. The CDR3 covers 18 residues. The V end was cut by 0 bases, the J end by 1 base, with 18 bases between. Germline CDR1 reads MGHRA; CDR2 reads YSYEKL. Here the CDR3 reads CASSQDQNSKPINYGYTF. DNA of the CDR3: TGCGCCAGCAGCCAAGATCAGAACAGCAAACCGATTAACTATGGCTACACCTTC.

The genes are TRBV29-1 and TRBJ1-2; 7 positions agree with TRBD1. With 4 bases clipped from V and 6 bases from J, the junction kept 8 bases outside the gene matches. Germline CDR1 is SQVTM and CDR2 is ANQGSEA. The CDR3 extends over 13 amino acids. In DNA form, the CDR3 reads TGCAGCGTTGGAAGGGGGCGTGGCGATGGCTACACCTTC. Amino acid sequence: CSVGRGRGDGYTF.

This clonotype was counted once. The genes are TRBV30 and TRBJ2-7; 7 bases line up with TRBD1. Trimming at V came to 5 bases and at J to 4 bases, leaving 14 bases not matched to a gene. The CDR3 covers 15 residues. Germline-derived CDR1 and CDR2 are GTSNPN and SVGIG (reference sequence). For the CDR3, the DNA is TGTGCCTGGTCAGTCCAGACAGGGCCATCTTACGAGCAGTACTTC. This encodes CAWSVQTGPSYEQYF.